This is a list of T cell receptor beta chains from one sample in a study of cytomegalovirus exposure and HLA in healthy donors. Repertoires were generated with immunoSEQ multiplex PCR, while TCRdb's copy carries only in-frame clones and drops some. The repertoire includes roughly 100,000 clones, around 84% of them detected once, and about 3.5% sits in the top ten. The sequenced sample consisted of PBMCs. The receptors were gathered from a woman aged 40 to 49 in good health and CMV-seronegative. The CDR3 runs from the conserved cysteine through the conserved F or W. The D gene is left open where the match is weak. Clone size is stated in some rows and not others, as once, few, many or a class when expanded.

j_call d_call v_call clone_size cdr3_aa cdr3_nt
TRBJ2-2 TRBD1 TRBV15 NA CATSSRTGGIGELFF TGTGCCACCAGCAGCCGGACAGGGGGCATTGGGGAGCTGTTTTTT
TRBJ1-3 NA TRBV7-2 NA CASSLARAGNTIYF TGTGCCAGCAGCTTAGCCAGGGCTGGAAACACCATATATTTT
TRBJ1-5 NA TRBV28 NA CASRTGYSNQPQHF TGTGCCAGCAGAACAGGGTATAGCAATCAGCCCCAGCATTTT
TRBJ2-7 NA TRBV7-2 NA CASGISGGSSYEQYF TGTGCCAGCGGGATCTCCGGGGGTAGCTCCTACGAGCAGTACTTC
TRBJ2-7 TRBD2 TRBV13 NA CASSFGTSGYYEQYF TGTGCCAGCAGTTTCGGGACTAGCGGATACTACGAGCAGTACTTC
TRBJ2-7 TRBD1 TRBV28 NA CASGTGKPYEQYF TGTGCCAGCGGGACAGGGAAACCCTACGAGCAGTACTTC
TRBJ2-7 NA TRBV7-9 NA CASSPDTGYEQYF TGTGCCAGCAGCCCGGACACGGGCTACGAGCAGTACTTC
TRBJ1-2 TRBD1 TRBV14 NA CASSWDRGMGGYTF TGTGCCAGCAGTTGGGACAGGGGAATGGGTGGCTACACCTTC
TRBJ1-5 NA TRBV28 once CASSFQGGVGAPQHF TGTGCCAGCAGTTTCCAGGGCGGGGTAGGGGCGCCCCAGCATTTT
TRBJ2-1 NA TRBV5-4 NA CASRPDPGVTYNEQFF TGTGCCAGCAGGCCCGACCCGGGGGTAACCTACAATGAGCAGTTCTTC
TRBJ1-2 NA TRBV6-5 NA CASRRDWGYTF TGTGCCAGCAGGCGGGACTGGGGCTACACCTTC
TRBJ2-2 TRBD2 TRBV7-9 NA CSSSLDSLAVNTGELFF TGTTCCAGCAGCTTAGATTCACTAGCGGTGAACACCGGGGAGCTGTTTTTT
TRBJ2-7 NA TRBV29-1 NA CSVDAGASYEQYF TGCAGCGTTGATGCAGGGGCCTCCTACGAGCAGTACTTC
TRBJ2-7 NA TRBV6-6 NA CASSFSYRAYEQYF TGTGCCAGCAGTTTCTCCTACAGGGCCTACGAGCAGTACTTC
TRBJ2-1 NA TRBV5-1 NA CASSLVLNEQFF TGCGCCAGCAGCTTGGTCCTCAATGAGCAGTTCTTC
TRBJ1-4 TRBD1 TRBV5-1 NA CASSTTGAGEKLFF TGCGCCAGCAGCACAACAGGGGCAGGTGAAAAACTGTTTTTT
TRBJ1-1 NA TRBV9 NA CASSARGLRNTEAFF TGTGCCAGCAGCGCTCGAGGACTGAGGAACACTGAAGCTTTCTTT
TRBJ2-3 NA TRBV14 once CASSQVKGDTQYF TGTGCCAGCAGCCAAGTTAAGGGGGATACGCAGTATTTT
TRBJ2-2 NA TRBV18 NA CASSHLTDTGELFF TGTGCCAGCTCACACCTCACGGACACCGGGGAGCTGTTTTTT
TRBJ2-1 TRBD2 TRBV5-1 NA CASFSGESYNEQFF TGCGCCAGCTTTAGCGGGGAATCCTACAATGAGCAGTTCTTC
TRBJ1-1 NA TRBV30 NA CAWNAGGNTEAFF TGTGCCTGGAACGCAGGTGGGAACACTGAAGCTTTCTTT
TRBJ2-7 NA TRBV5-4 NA CASNKLRTDSYEQYF TGTGCCAGCAACAAGCTTCGGACAGACTCGTACGAGCAGTACTTC
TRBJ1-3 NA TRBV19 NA CASSIDRNSGNTIYF TGTGCCAGTAGTATCGACAGGAACTCTGGAAACACCATATATTTT
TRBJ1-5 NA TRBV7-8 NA CASSLRAGGTGGQPQHF TGTGCCAGCAGCTTAAGAGCGGGAGGGACGGGGGGACAGCCCCAGCATTTT
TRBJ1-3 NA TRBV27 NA CASSSGLTGNTIYF TGTGCCAGCAGTTCAGGGCTGACTGGAAACACCATATATTTT
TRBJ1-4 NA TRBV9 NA CASSVDGTNLNEKLFF TGTGCCAGCAGCGTAGACGGTACGAATTTAAATGAAAAACTGTTTTTT
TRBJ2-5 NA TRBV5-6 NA CASSFDWGGGEETQYF TGTGCCAGCAGCTTTGATTGGGGAGGAGGGGAAGAGACCCAGTACTTC
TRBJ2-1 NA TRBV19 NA CASASWSGNEQFF TGTGCCAGTGCGAGCTGGTCCGGGAATGAGCAGTTCTTC
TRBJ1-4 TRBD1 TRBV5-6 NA CASKAGTGWTNEKLFF TGTGCCAGCAAGGCCGGGACAGGGTGGACTAATGAAAAACTGTTTTTT
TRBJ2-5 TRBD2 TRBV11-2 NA CASSIRQTSGIETQYF TGTGCCAGCAGCATACGCCAAACTAGCGGGATAGAGACCCAGTACTTC
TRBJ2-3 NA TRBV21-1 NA CASSKARDRVDDTQYF TGTGCCAGCAGCAAGGCCCGGGACAGGGTGGATGATACGCAGTATTTT
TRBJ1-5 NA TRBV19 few CASRITGQYSNQPQHF TGTGCCAGTAGGATCACGGGACAATATAGCAATCAGCCCCAGCATTTT
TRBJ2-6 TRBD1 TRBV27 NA CASSRQGLHSGANVLTF TGTGCCAGCAGCAGACAGGGCCTTCACTCTGGGGCCAACGTCCTGACTTTC